This entry lists 20 T cell receptor beta chains sequenced from one sample in a study of blood T cell repertoires in COVID-19. TCRdb's table, derived via immunoSEQ multiplex PCR, lists solely in-frame clones and lacks some. This table holds roughly 410,000 clones, about 88% found once. Sequenced input: peripheral blood. These receptors all stem from a woman between 35 and 50 years old with COVID-19, enrolled during active disease.

This clone was recorded once. J is TRBJ1-2 and V is TRBV4-1; D ambiguous. CDR1 is MGHRA and CDR2 is YSYEKL in the germline V gene. The CDR3 runs to 16 residues. V was shortened by 0 bases and J by 5 bases, with 16 bases between the two germline ends. Here the CDR3 DNA reads TGCGCCAGCAGCCAAGAGGCCCCGTCCCAATTATATGGCTACACCTTC. This encodes CASSQEAPSQLYGYTF.

V gene TRBV29-1 combines with J gene TRBJ1-2, with D tentatively TRBD1 (5 bases). Germline CDR1 SQVTM, CDR2 ANQGSEA. V was shortened by 6 bases and J by 2 bases, with 10 bases between the two germline ends. The CDR3 consists of 12 residues. The CDR3 sequence is CSVIGGNYGYTF. DNA of the CDR3: TGCAGCGTCATCGGGGGGAACTATGGCTACACCTTC.

The V and J genes are TRBV18 and TRBJ1-1; TRBD1 is a possible D gene (6 bases). V was clipped by 3 bases and J by 2 bases, with 13 bases between them. Looked up from germline, CDR1 is KGHSH and CDR2 is LQKENI. The CDR3 has 15 amino acids. CDR3: CASSPKDSANTEAFF. CDR3 DNA: TGTGCCAGCTCACCCAAGGACAGCGCTAACACTGAAGCTTTCTTT.

The V call is TRBV5-1, the J call TRBJ1-3; D call uncertain. Looked up from germline, CDR1 is SGHRS and CDR2 is YFSETQ. The CDR3 consists of 14 residues. Deletions cut 3 bases from V and 7 bases from J, with 14 bases between. The CDR3, as DNA: TGCGCCAGCAGCTCCGACGGACTTAGGAACACCATATATTTT. Amino acids: CASSSDGLRNTIYF.

V and J are TRBV7-2 and TRBJ1-3; D is unclear. The CDR3 is 16 amino acids. With 2 bases removed from V and 1 base from J, the gap between germline ends came to 12 bases. The germline V gene encodes CDR1 SGHTA and CDR2 FQGNSA. DNA of the CDR3: TGTGCCAGCAGCTTAAGATTCAGGCTTTCTGGAAACACCATATATTTT. Its protein product is CASSLRFRLSGNTIYF.

V is TRBV7-8 and J is TRBJ1-1, with a possible D match to TRBD1 (5 bases). Trimming shortened V by 6 bases and J by 3 bases, and 17 bases separated the two germline ends. The CDR3 is 15 residues long. The germline V gene encodes CDR1 SGHVS and CDR2 FQNEAQ. CDR3 nucleotides: TGTGCCAGCAGTCGAGAATGGGGCGTAGACACTGAAGCTTTCTTT. It yields the protein CASSREWGVDTEAFF.

This chain joins TRBV7-2 and TRBJ2-1; D might be TRBD2 (5 bases). There are 14 residues in the CDR3. Trimming cost V 8 bases and J 0 bases, with 11 bases left between them. Germline values: CDR1 SGHTA, CDR2 FQGNSA. The CDR3 coding sequence is TGTGCCAGCGACCCGGGAAGCTCCTACAATGAGCAGTTCTTC. As protein: CASDPGSSYNEQFF.

CDR3 nucleotides: TGTGCCAGCATAAACCCGCAGGCAGGGGCCTACGAGCAGTACTTC. Protein: CASINPQAGAYEQYF. The genes are TRBV6-6 and TRBJ2-7; D may be TRBD1 (6 bases). Germline V CDR1 and CDR2: MNHNY, SVGAGI (reference sequence). The CDR3 contains 15 residues. Trimming stripped 7 bases from V and 2 bases from J, with 18 bases between.

The chain has TRBV27 and TRBJ1-6; TRBD1 matches at 8 bases. CDR1 is MNHEY and CDR2 is SMNVEV in the germline V gene (reference sequence). J lost 7 bases, V lost 2 bases, and 4 bases had no gene match. CDR3 length: 15 amino acids. The CDR3 sequence: CASSLVQGANSPLHF. The DNA for the CDR3 is TGTGCCAGCAGTTTAGTCCAGGGGGCAAATTCACCCCTCCACTTT.

The chain couples TRBV19 to TRBJ2-7, with unresolved D. CDR1 is LNHDA and CDR2 is SQIVND in the germline V gene (reference sequence). This CDR3 region has 15 residues. Deletions cut 1 base from V and 4 bases from J, with 14 bases between. DNA of the CDR3: TGTGCCAGTAGTATAGTTTCCGGTGCTGAGTACGAGCAGTACTTC. Translating gives CASSIVSGAEYEQYF.

In nucleotides, the CDR3 is TGTGCCAGTAGTATCATGACAGGGGAGAACTACGAGCAGTACTTC. It translates to CASSIMTGENYEQYF. The rearrangement links TRBV19 to TRBJ2-7; 8 bases align to TRBD1. V lost 3 bases and J lost 3; bases outside the gene matches: 7. Germline assignment: CDR1 LNHDA and CDR2 SQIVND (reference sequence). This CDR3 contains 15 residues.

This clone appeared a few times. The chain combines TRBV9 with TRBJ2-7; 9 nucleotides match TRBD1. Losses at the gene ends were 0 bases for V and 2 bases for J; bases not matched to a gene: 6. This CDR3 comprises 16 residues. CDR1 is SGDLS and CDR2 is YYNGEE in the germline V gene. DNA for the CDR3: TGTGCCAGCAGCGTAGGACACAGGGGGCGGACCTACGAGCAGTACTTC. It translates to CASSVGHRGRTYEQYF.

The V gene is TRBV28, the J gene TRBJ1-6; D is unresolved. The V gene lost 7 bases and the J gene lost 1 base, with 5 bases spanning the gap. CDR3 length equals 13 residues. Germline V gene sequence: CDR1 MDHEN, CDR2 SYDVKM. The CDR3 region is CASISSYNSPLHF. The CDR3 region has the DNA TGTGCCAGCATTTCTTCCTATAATTCACCCCTCCACTTT. The full variable domain, with the rest looked up from reference TRBV28 and TRBJ1-6, is DVKVTQSSRYLVKRTGEKVFLECVQDMDHENMFWYRQDPGLGLRLIYFSYDVKMKEKGDIPEGYSVSREKKERFSLILESASTNQTSMYLCASISSYNSPLHFGNGTRLTVT.

The rearrangement links TRBV23-1 to TRBJ2-2; possible D gene TRBD1, 8 bases. TRBV23-1 is an ORF, and what it does is uncertain. V dropped 3 bases and J dropped 0 bases, with 14 bases sitting between them. The CDR3 consists of 17 residues. The CDR3: CASSHWTGRANTGELFF. DNA of the CDR3: TGCGCCAGCAGTCATTGGACAGGGAGGGCGAACACCGGGGAGCTGTTTTTT.

The V call is TRBV29-1, the J call TRBJ1-4; 7 bases align to TRBD1. Germline V gene sequence: CDR1 SQVTM, CDR2 ANQGSEA. Trimming took 6 bases from V and 0 from J; bases not matched to a gene: 7. This CDR3 has 15 amino acids. The CDR3 sequence: CSVGDSPTTNEKLFF. The CDR3 coding sequence is TGCAGCGTGGGGGACAGTCCTACAACTAATGAAAAACTGTTTTTT.

The genes are TRBV2 and TRBJ2-7; D unresolved. This CDR3 spans 14 amino acids. The germline V gene has CDR1 SNHLY and CDR2 FYNNEI. The V and J ends lost 4 bases and 1 base respectively, with 11 bases between them. In nucleotides, the CDR3 is TGTGCCAGCAGTGCTCATTGGCAGTCCTACGAGCAGTACTTC. This gives the protein CASSAHWQSYEQYF.

The chain links TRBV28 to TRBJ2-1; weak D call: TRBD1 (5 bases). This CDR3 spans 14 amino acids. Germline lookup yields CDR1 MDHEN and CDR2 SYDVKM. V was shortened by 7 bases and J by 9 bases, with 19 bases between the two germline ends. The CDR3 is CASNPDRRTGEQFF. DNA for the CDR3: TGTGCCAGCAACCCCGACAGACGAACGGGTGAGCAGTTCTTC.

V and J are TRBV20-1 and TRBJ2-1, with a weak D call TRBD1 (6 bases). This CDR3 comprises 17 residues. Germline V gives CDR1 DFQATT, CDR2 SNEGSKA (reference sequence). V gave up 3 bases and J gave up 14 bases, with 32 bases separating them. Here the CDR3 reads CSASQFTRGGQLGGEFF. For the CDR3, the DNA is TGCAGTGCTAGTCAATTTACTAGAGGGGGTCAACTTGGGGGAGAGTTCTTC.

The genes are TRBV19 and TRBJ1-1, with TRBD1 matching over 9 bases. Germline CDR1 and CDR2: LNHDA and SQIVND (reference sequence). V shed 7 bases and J 10 bases; nucleotides not matched to a gene: 16. This CDR3 comprises 15 residues. The CDR3 spells CASIPFRDRATGAFF. The CDR3 DNA is TGTGCCAGTATCCCTTTCCGGGACAGGGCGACGGGAGCTTTCTTT.

This chain connects TRBV27 to TRBJ1-1; TRBD1 might be the D (6 bases). Trimming removed 4 bases from V and 3 bases from J, with 12 bases in between. The length of the CDR3 is 14 residues. CDR1 is MNHEY, CDR2 SMNVEV, per germline (reference sequence). The CDR3 is CASSSRDIYTEAFF. The CDR3 DNA sequence: TGTGCCAGCAGTTCTCGGGACATCTACACTGAAGCTTTCTTT.